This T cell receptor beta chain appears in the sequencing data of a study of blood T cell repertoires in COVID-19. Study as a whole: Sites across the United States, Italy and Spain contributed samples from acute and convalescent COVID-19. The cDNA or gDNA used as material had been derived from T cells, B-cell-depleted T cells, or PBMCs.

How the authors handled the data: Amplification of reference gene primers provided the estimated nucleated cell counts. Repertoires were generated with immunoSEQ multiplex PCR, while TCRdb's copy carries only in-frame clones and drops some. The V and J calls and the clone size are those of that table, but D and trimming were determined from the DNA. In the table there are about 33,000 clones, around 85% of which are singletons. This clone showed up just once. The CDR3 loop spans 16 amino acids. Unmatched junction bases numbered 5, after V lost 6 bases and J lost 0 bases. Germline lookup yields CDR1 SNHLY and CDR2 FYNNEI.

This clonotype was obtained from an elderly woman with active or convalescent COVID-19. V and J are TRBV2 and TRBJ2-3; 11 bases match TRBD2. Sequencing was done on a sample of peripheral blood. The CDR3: CASRPTSGTSTDTQYF. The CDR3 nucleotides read TGTGCCAGCAGACCGACTAGCGGGACCAGCACAGATACGCAGTATTTT.